This TCR beta chain is drawn from a study of blood T cell repertoires in COVID-19. J gave up 8 bases and V 3 bases, and 1 base lay outside the gene matches. The CDR3 is 13 residues long. Germline CDR1 and CDR2: SGHTA and FQGTGA. Participants had their cohort set by participant-reported clinical history. Original analysis: Amplified reference gene primers provided the basis for estimating nucleated cell counts. Generated by immunoSEQ multiplex PCR, the TCRdb table keeps only in-frame clones and is missing some. V and J calls plus clone size are reproduced from that table; the DNA served to infer D and trimming. The table has about 320,000 clones, around 84% seen once.

The receptor's source is a woman in her 30s who had been exposed to COVID-19. The sample comprised PBMCs or T cells enriched from blood (not recorded which). The V and J genes are TRBV7-3 and TRBJ1-4, with TRBD1 matching over 9 bases. The CDR3: CASSLGTGEKLFF. The CDR3 DNA follows: TGTGCCAGCAGCTTGGGGACAGGGGAAAAACTGTTTTTT.